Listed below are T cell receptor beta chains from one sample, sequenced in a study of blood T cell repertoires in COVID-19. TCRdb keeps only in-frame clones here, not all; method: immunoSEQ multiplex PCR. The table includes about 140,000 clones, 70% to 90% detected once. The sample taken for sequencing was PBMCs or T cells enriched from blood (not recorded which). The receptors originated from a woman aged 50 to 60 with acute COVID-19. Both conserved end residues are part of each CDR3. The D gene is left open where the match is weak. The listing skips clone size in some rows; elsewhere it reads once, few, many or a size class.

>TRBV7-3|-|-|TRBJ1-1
CASSLEVGRNTEAFF
TGTGCCAGCAGCTTAGAGGTAGGAAGAAACACTGAAGCTTTCTTT
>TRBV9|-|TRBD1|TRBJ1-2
CASSVATGTAATYTF
TGTGCCAGCAGCGTAGCTACCGGGACAGCAGCTACCTACACCTTC
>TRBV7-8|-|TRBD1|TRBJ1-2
CASSTRQGRTNYGYTF
TGTGCCAGCAGCACCCGACAGGGAAGGACTAACTATGGCTACACCTTC
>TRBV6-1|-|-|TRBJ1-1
CASSERGMGTEAFF
TGTGCCAGCAGTGAAAGGGGGATGGGTACTGAAGCTTTCTTT
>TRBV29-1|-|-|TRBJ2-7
CSVETAVEQYF
TGCAGCGTTGAAACAGCGGTCGAGCAGTACTTC
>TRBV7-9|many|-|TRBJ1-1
CASSHTGHRNTEAFF
TGTGCCAGCAGCCATACAGGACACCGCAACACTGAAGCTTTCTTT
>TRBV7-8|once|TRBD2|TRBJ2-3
CASSLAASGTSTDTQYF
TGTGCCAGCAGCTTAGCGGCTAGCGGGACTAGCACAGATACGCAGTATTTT
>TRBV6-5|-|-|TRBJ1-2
CASTNVPGGYGYTF
TGTGCCAGCACCAACGTACCGGGAGGCTATGGCTACACCTTC
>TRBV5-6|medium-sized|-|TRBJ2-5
CASSLMVSAGWTQYF
TGTGCCAGCAGCTTGATGGTCTCCGCGGGATGGACCCAGTACTTC
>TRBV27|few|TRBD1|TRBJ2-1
CASSLYRDRYNEQFF
TGTGCCAGCAGTTTATACCGGGACAGGTACAATGAGCAGTTCTTC
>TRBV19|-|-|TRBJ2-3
CASSIDLRQGRDTQYF
TGTGCCAGTAGTATTGATCTCCGGCAGGGCAGGGATACGCAGTATTTT
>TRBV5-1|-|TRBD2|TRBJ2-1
CASSLAPGLAGGLSSYNEQFF
TGCGCCAGCAGCTTGGCCCCGGGACTAGCGGGAGGGTTAAGCTCCTACAATGAGCAGTTCTTC
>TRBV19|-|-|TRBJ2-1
CASSIVAGREQFF
TGTGCCAGTAGTATAGTGGCAGGCCGGGAGCAGTTCTTC
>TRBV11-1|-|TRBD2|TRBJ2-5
CASSSPGLATQETQYF
TGTGCCAGCAGCTCCCCGGGACTAGCGACGCAAGAGACCCAGTACTTC
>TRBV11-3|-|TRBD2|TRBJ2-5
CASSLSGTRGRRGQETQYF
TGTGCCAGCAGCTTAAGCGGGACCCGCGGGAGAAGGGGCCAAGAGACCCAGTACTTC
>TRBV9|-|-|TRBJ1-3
CASSVDPRGGASGNTIYF
TGTGCCAGCAGCGTAGACCCTAGGGGGGGGGCCTCTGGAAACACCATATATTTT
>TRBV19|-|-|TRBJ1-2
CASSIAGIYGYTF
TGTGCCAGTAGCATAGCGGGAATCTATGGCTACACCTTC
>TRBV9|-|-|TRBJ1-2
CASSYGWGPDNYGYTF
TGTGCCAGCAGCTATGGGTGGGGGCCAGATAACTATGGCTACACCTTC
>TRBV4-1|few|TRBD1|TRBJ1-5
CASSQPGTGGYQPQHF
TGCGCCAGCAGCCAGCCCGGGACAGGCGGTTATCAGCCCCAGCATTTT
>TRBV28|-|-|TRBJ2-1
CASSFGTSSYNEQFF
TGTGCCAGCAGTTTCGGGACATCATCCTACAATGAGCAGTTCTTC
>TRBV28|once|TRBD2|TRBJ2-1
CASSLWAGEGYEQFF
TGTGCCAGCAGTTTATGGGCGGGAGAGGGGTATGAGCAGTTCTTC
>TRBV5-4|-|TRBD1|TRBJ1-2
CASSFSGTGDYTF
TGTGCCAGCAGCTTCTCCGGGACAGGCGACTACACCTTC
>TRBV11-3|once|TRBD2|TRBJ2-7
CASSAERGPPPEQYF
TGTGCCAGCAGCGCCGAGCGGGGGCCGCCCCCCGAGCAGTACTTC
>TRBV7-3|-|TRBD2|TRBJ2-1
CASSLTFSGSWNEQFF
TGTGCCAGCAGCTTAACATTTAGCGGGAGCTGGAATGAGCAGTTCTTC